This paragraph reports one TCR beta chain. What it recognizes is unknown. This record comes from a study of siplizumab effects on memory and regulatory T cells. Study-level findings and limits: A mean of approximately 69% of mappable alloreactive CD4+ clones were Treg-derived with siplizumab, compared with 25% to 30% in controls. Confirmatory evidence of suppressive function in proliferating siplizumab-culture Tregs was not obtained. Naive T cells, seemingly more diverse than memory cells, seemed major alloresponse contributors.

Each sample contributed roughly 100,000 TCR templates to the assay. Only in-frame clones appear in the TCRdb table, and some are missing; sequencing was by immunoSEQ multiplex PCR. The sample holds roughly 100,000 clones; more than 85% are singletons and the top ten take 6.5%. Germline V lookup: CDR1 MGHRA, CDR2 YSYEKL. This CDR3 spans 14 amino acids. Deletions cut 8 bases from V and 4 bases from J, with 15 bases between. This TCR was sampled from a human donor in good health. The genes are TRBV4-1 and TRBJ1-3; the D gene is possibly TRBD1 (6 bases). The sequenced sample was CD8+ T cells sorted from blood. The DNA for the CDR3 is TGCGCCAGCTCCCGGCCAGGGGTCGGAAACACCATATATTTT. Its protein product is CASSRPGVGNTIYF.